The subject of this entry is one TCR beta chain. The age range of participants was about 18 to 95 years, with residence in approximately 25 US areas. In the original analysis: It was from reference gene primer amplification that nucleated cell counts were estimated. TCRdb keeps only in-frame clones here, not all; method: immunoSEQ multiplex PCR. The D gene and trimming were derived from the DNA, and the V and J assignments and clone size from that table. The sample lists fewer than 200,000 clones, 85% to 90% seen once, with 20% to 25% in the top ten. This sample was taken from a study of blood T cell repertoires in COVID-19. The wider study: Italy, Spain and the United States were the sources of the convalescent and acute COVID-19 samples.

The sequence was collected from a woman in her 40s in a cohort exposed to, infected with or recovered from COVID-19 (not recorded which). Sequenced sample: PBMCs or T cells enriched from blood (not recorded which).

The CDR3 DNA reads TGTGCCAGCTCCCCCACTCCCGGGACAGATCTCTACGAGCAGTACTTC. Amino acids: CASSPTPGTDLYEQYF. J is TRBJ2-7 and V is TRBV27, with 7 bases that match TRBD1. The V and J ends lost 8 bases and 3 bases, in that order; junction bases with no gene match: 16. CDR1 MNHEY and CDR2 SMNVEV come from the germline V gene (reference sequence). CDR3 length equals 16 residues.